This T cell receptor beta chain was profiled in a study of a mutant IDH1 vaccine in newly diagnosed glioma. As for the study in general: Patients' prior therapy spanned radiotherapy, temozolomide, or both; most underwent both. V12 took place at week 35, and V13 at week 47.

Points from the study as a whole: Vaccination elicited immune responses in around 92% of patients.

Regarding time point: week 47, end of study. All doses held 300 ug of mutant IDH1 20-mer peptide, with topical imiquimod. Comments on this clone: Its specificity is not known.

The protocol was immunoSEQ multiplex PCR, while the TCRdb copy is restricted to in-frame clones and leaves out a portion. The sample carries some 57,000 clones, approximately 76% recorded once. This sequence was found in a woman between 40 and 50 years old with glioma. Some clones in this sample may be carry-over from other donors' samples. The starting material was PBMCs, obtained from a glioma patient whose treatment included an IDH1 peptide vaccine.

This CDR3 reads CASSSPGQLNYGYTF. As DNA, the CDR3 is TGCGCCAGCAGCTCTCCGGGACAACTAAACTATGGCTACACCTTC. The J gene is TRBJ1-2, the V gene TRBV5-1; the D gene is possibly TRBD1 (6 bases). The CDR3 runs to 15 residues. V gave up 3 bases and J gave up 2 bases, with 14 bases separating them. Germline V CDR1 and CDR2: SGHRS, YFSETQ.